This TCR beta chain was captured in a study of T cells in Graves' hyperthyroidism and ophthalmopathy (dated by TCRdb to between 2019 and 2020). At the level of the whole study: Peripheral blood was sampled at the time of initial diagnosis, prior to any treatment. An independent validation cohort of around 19 hyperthyroidism patients and about 15 patients who later progressed to ophthalmopathy tested prospective prediction of ophthalmopathy. The 85 to 100 discovery patients were randomly split 7:3 into training and test sets. The study also compared thyroid tissue and blood T-cell repertoires from several Graves' hyperthyroidism patients. After blood sampling, hyperthyroidism patients were treated with methimazole at a starting dose of 30 mg daily, and ophthalmopathy patients were treated with high-dose intravenous methylprednisolone. TCR Vbeta CDR3 sequencing of 130 to 150 peripheral blood samples (43 ophthalmopathy, 75 hyperthyroidism and around 17 progressor patients) is reported in the paper. TCR V-J signatures able to tell the groups apart were searched for in a discovery cohort of more than 90 patients, of whom more than 40 had Graves' ophthalmopathy and around 57 had stable Graves' hyperthyroidism. Broad study findings and their caveats: A 13 V-J signature model separated ophthalmopathy from stable hyperthyroidism, with about 90% sensitivity and 81% to 83% specificity in cross-validation and 80%/75% in testing. Sample size was not statistically predetermined, and investigators were not blinded to group allocation. Most expanded thyroid clonotypes (frequency above 0.001) were also detected in blood, suggesting blood repertoires may reflect thyroid immune responses. In validation, the model predicted progression to ophthalmopathy a median of about 5.9 months before onset, with roughly 68% sensitivity and nearly 75% specificity.

TCR beta CDR3 regions were amplified from RNA transcripts. For the first round of RT-PCR on the TCR CDR3, the HTBI primer set was used together with the Qiagen OneStep RT-PCR kit. Libraries were constructed in a second round of multiplex PCR, after which size selection and purification were performed. Sequencing of the libraries was done on an Illumina HiSeq2000 using paired-end 100 bp reads. The published analysis was carried out like this. SOAPnuke was used to process the raw data, throwing out any read that contained adapters or uncalled bases, had a mean Phred below 15, or lacked an exact constant-primer or identifier match. COPE v1.2.5 was used to merge high-quality paired reads, and clonotypes were defined as unique nucleotide sequences. Clonotypes were aligned to IMGT TRBV, TRBD and TRBJ reference segments using MiTCR v1.1. Only V-J combinations with frequency above 0.0001, covering about 99% of repertoires, were analysed. The TCS score was defined as the ratio of F50 (clonal expansion) to E x V (chaos), calculated using BLOSUM62-based TCRdist between CDR3 peptides within each V-J. Welch's t-statistics and random forest reduced around 510 V-J features to roughly 13, which were used in a naive Bayes classifier (R e1071). The public reads were reprocessed in TCRdb via fastp at Q25 and MiXCR, keeping in-frame beta chains. All rows with the same CDR3 protein become a single entry with the most common DNA and genes. TCRdb's processing, not the authors' own work, is the source of the V and J calls. The sample profile shows under 400,000 distinct CDR3 sequences; around 15% of them were found once. The ten largest account for approximately 19% of the sample.

Turning to this clonotype: Its antigen is unknown. Per-base quality was not reported, and no clone a single base away is much larger than it.

CDR1 is given as MNHNS and CDR2 as SASEGT, both from the germline V gene. Trimming takes 6 bases from V and 7 bases from J, and the germline ends sit 10 bases apart. The CDR3 runs 12 residues from the cysteine to the phenylalanine. The CDR3 DNA has 36 bases and is translated from base 1. Ophthalmopathy patients had moderately to severely active disease, Clinical Activity Score of at least 3, NOSPECS grade of at least 4, and duration under 3 months. Any patient with an uncontrolled infection, another autoimmune disease, pregnancy or lactation was excluded. Diagnoses were established on the basis of clinical symptoms, serum thyroxine and TRAb, thyroid ultrasound, and orbital computed tomography. PBMCs were separated from under 12 ml of fresh peripheral blood using Ficoll-Paque density gradient centrifugation. Total RNA was extracted with Trizol reagent, and quality was checked on an Agilent 2100 Bioanalyzer.

Sequenced input: blood. The V and J segments used are TRBV6-1 and TRBJ1-5; the D segment cannot be called with confidence. The sequence derives from an older woman with Graves' ophthalmopathy. The encoded CDR3 is CASRSAGQPQHF. The sequenced DNA is TGTGCCAGCAGGTCAGCAGGCCAGCCCCAGCATTTT.